The clone carrying this T cell receptor beta chain was found many times. No antigen is known for it. The sample comes from a study of T cells in Graves' hyperthyroidism and ophthalmopathy. When ophthalmopathy did not progress within 18 months, Graves' hyperthyroidism was considered stable. Patients were aged 18 to 65, had disease duration under 2 months, and had newly diagnosed hyperthyroidism. Patients with uncontrolled infections, other autoimmune diseases, pregnancy or lactation were excluded. General observations from the study: A model built on 13 V-J features separated ophthalmopathy from stable hyperthyroidism.

Template material for amplifying TCR beta CDR3 regions consisted of RNA transcripts. The TCR CDR3 was amplified in a first-round RT-PCR using the HTBI primer set. TCRdb processed the multiplex PCR reads anew with MiXCR; each CDR3 protein has one entry. Among fewer than 650,000 distinct CDR3 sequences, about 14% were seen once, and the ten largest hold approximately 15%. J was trimmed by 2 bases and V by 6 bases; bases with no gene match: 7. This CDR3 has 15 amino acids. Germline CDR1 is SEHNR and CDR2 is FQNEAQ (reference sequence). The V gene is TRBV7-9, the J gene TRBJ2-7, with TRBD2 matching over 10 bases. The sequencing input was blood. This TCR derives from a woman aged 40 to 49 with Graves' hyperthyroidism. CDR3 in DNA: TGTGCCAGCAGTCACGGACTAGCGGCTACCTACGAGCAGTACTTC. Its translation: CASSHGLAATYEQYF.